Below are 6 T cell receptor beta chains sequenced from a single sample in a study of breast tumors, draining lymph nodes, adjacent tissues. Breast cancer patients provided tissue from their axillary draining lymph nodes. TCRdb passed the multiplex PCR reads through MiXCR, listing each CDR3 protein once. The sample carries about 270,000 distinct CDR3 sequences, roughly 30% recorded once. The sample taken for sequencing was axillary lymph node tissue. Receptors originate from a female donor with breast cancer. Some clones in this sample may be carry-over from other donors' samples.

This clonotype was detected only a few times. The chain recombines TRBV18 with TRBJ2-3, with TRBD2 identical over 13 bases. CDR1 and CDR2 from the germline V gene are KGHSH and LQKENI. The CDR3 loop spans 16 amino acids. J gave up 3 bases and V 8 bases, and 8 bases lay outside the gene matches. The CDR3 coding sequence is TGTGCCAGCGCCTTACTAGCGGGAGGGTTAACAGATACGCAGTATTTT. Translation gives CASALLAGGLTDTQYF.

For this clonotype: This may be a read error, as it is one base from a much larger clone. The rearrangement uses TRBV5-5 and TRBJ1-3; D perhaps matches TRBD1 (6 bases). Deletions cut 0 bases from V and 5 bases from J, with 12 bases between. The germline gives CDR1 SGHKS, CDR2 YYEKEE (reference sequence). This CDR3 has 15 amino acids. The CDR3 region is CASSLAGDVRNTIYF. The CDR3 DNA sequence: TGTGCCAGCAGCTTGGCAGGGGATGTCAGAAACACCATATATTTT. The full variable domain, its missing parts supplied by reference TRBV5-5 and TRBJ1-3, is DAGVTQSPTHLIKTRGQQVTLRCSPISGHKSVSWYQQVLGQGPQFIFQYYEKEERGRGNFPDRFSARQFPNYSSELNVNALLLGDSALYLCASSLAGDVRNTIYFGEGSWLTVV.

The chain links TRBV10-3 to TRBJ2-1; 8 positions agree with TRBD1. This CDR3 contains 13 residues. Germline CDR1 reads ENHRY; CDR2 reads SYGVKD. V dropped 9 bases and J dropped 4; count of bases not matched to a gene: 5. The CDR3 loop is CAIATGEYNEQFF. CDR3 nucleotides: TGTGCCATTGCGACAGGGGAATACAATGAGCAGTTCTTC.

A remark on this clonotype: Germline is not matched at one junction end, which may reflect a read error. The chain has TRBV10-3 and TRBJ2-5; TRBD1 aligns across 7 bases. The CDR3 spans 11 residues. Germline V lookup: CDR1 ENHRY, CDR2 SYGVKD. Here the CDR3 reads CAIRDDRAQNF. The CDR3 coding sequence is TGTGCCATCAGAGACGACAGGGCCCAAAACTTC.

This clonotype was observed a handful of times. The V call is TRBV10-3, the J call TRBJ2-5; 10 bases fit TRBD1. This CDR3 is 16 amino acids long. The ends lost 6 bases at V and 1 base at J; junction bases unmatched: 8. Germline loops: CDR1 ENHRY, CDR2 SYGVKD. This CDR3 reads CAIRDGDRGLQETQYF. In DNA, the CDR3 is TGTGCCATCAGAGATGGTGACAGGGGGCTCCAAGAGACCCAGTACTTC.

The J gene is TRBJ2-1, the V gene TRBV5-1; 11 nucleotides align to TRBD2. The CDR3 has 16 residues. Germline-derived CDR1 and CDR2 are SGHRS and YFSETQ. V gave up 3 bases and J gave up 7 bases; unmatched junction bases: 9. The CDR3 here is CASSSGLAGAGNEQFF. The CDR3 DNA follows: TGCGCCAGCAGCTCAGGACTAGCGGGCGCCGGAAATGAGCAGTTCTTC.